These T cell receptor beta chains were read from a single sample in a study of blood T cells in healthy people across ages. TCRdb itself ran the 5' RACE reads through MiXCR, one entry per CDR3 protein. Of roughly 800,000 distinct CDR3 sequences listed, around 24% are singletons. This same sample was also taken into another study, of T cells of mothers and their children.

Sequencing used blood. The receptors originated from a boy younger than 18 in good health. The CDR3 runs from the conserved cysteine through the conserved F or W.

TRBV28 CASSPGTARYEQYF
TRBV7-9 CASSTMGGSQETQYF
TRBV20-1 CSARRLAGELQYF
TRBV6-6 CATKGEGLINEQFF
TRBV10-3 CAISEAQGIGKETQYF
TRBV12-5 CASGLGTGLDQPQHF
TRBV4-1 CASSQGSGSQETQYF
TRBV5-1 CASSLTAGPTDTQYF
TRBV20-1 CSAVSGRRNEQYF
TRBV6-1 CASSESSGGANGQFF
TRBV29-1 CSVGGRGQPQHF
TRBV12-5 CASGLLQPLRETQYF
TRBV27 CARQGAKNTEAFF
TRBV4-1 CASSQEQGASYEQYF